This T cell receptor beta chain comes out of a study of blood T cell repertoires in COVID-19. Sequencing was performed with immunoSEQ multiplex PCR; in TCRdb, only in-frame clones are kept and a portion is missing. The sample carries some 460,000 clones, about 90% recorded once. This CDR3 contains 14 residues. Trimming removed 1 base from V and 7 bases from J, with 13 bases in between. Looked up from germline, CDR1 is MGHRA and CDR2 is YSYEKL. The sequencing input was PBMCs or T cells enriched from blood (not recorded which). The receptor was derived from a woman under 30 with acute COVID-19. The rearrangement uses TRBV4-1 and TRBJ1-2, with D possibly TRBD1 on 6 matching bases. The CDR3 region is CASSQGVGARGYTF. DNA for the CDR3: TGCGCCAGCAGCCAAGGGGTGGGGGCGCGTGGCTACACCTTC.